The clone carrying this T cell receptor beta chain was seen at least ten times. The target antigen is unknown. The sample is drawn from a study of T-cell reconstitution after alpha-beta-depleted transplantation in children. Preparation of the TCRbeta library used unique molecular identifiers. MiXCR, run by TCRdb on the PCR reads, gives a single entry per CDR3 protein. The data show 450,000 to 600,000 distinct CDR3 sequences, 10% to 15% seen once. Germline loops: CDR1 MNHNS, CDR2 SASEGT. The CDR3 runs to 15 residues. V was cut by 5 bases and J by 0 bases, with 10 bases left in between. General study results and limits: There were reportedly several hundred expanded graft clones from which alpha-beta T cells came about two months after transplant. One year post-transplant, T-cell counts and diversity were largely derived from T cells produced anew. The origin of high day-60 TCRbeta diversity in some patients lay in surviving recipient T cells and thymic progenitors.

The sequence came from a male patient younger than 18 who had a stem cell transplant for acute myeloid leukemia, so the T cells may come from the graft donor. Specimen: PBMCs, mostly from graft donor cells, collected 360 days after TCRalphabeta/CD19-depleted stem cell transplant. The chain uses TRBV6-1 and TRBJ2-2; no clear D gene. The CDR3 sequence is CASSRTDANTGELFF. In nucleotides, the CDR3 is TGTGCCAGCAGTCGAACAGATGCGAACACCGGGGAGCTGTTTTTT.